Following are 17 T cell receptor beta chains from one sample sequenced in a study of blood T cells in healthy people across ages. A J-beta primer mix and a sample-barcoded 5' primer were used in a second PCR of roughly 6 to 11 cycles. TCRdb ran MiXCR on the 5' RACE reads and lists one entry per CDR3 protein. The sample includes about 1.8 million distinct CDR3 sequences, roughly 52% of them seen just once. The specimen was blood. The receptors stem from a woman aged 35 to 49 in good health.

This clonotype was detected a few times. This chain connects TRBV6-6 to TRBJ2-7; D may be TRBD1 (5 bases). Germline values: CDR1 MNHNY, CDR2 SVGAGI (reference sequence). Trimming removed 6 bases at V and 0 bases at J, with 9 bases between. The CDR3 spans 13 residues. This CDR3 is CASSDRDSYEQYF. CDR3 in DNA: TGTGCCAGCAGCGACAGAGACTCCTACGAGCAGTACTTC.

The genes are TRBV2 and TRBJ2-1, with 8 bases identical to TRBD2. CDR3 length: 16 residues. Looked up from germline, CDR1 is SNHLY and CDR2 is FYNNEI. Unmatched junction bases numbered 12, after V lost 6 bases and J lost 5 bases. The CDR3 reads CASRGRGAPRNNEQFF. CDR3 bases: TGTGCCAGCAGGGGGCGGGGGGCGCCTAGGAACAATGAGCAGTTCTTC.

The rearrangement links TRBV5-1 to TRBJ2-1, with TRBD2 identical over 12 bases. J lost 3 bases, V lost 0 bases, and 1 base had no gene match. The CDR3 is made up of 16 amino acids. The germline CDR1 and CDR2 sequences are SGHRS and YFSETQ. The CDR3 nucleotides are TGCGCCAGCAGCTTGGGGACTAGCGGGATCTACAATGAGCAGTTCTTC. Protein sequence: CASSLGTSGIYNEQFF. Full variable domain (remainder filled in from reference TRBV5-1 and TRBJ2-1): KAGVTQTPRYLIKTRGQQVTLSCSPISGHRSVSWYQQTPGQGLQFLFEYFSETQRNKGNFPGRFSGRQFSNSRSEMNVSTLELGDSALYLCASSLGTSGIYNEQFFGPGTRLTVL.

The rearrangement uses TRBV24-1 and TRBJ2-3; D remains unclear. The CDR3 spans 11 residues. Germline lookup yields CDR1 KGHDR and CDR2 SFDVKD. The V end lost 7 bases, the J end lost 8 bases, and 9 bases lay between the germline ends. The CDR3, as DNA: TGTGCCACCAGCGCTGGCCGTACGCAGTATTTT. Its translation is CATSAGRTQYF.

This clonotype occurred a few times. Relative to the germline gene, one junction end is altered; a read error may explain this. The rearrangement uses TRBV4-3 and TRBJ2-1; D gene uncertain. Germline V lookup: CDR1 LGHNA, CDR2 YSLEER. There are 19 residues in the CDR3. CDR3 protein: CASSQERLLGLSPYNEQFF. Here the CDR3 DNA reads TGCGCCAGCAGTCAAGAACGCCTTCTTGGCCTAAGTCCCTACAATGAGCAGTTCTTC.

The rearrangement uses TRBV4-3 and TRBJ2-1; D may match TRBD1 or TRBD2 (6 bases each). CDR1 LGHNA and CDR2 YSLEER come from the germline V gene. The CDR3 runs to 17 residues. Between the trimmed V and J ends, which lost 3 bases and 4 bases, there was a span of 19 bases. CDR3 residues: CASSQGLTGAIYNEQFF. CDR3 nucleotides: TGCGCCAGCAGCCAGGGTTTAACGGGGGCTATATACAATGAGCAGTTCTTC.

The chain carries TRBV7-9 and TRBJ1-2; D remains unclear. The CDR3 covers 12 residues. Trimming cost V 4 bases and J 5 bases, with 8 bases left between them. From germline, CDR1 is SEHNR and CDR2 FQNEAQ (reference sequence). The chain's CDR3 is CASSWPLYGYTF. The CDR3 DNA follows: TGTGCCAGCAGCTGGCCATTATATGGCTACACCTTC.

This chain joins TRBV6-5 and TRBJ1-2; D gene uncertain. The CDR3 contains 13 residues. V was shortened by 8 bases and J by 5 bases, with 15 bases between the two germline ends. The V gene's germline CDR1 is MNHEY and CDR2 SVGAGI. The CDR3 loop is CASALGRTYGYTF. The CDR3 nucleotides are TGTGCCAGCGCTCTAGGCAGAACTTATGGCTACACCTTC.

This sequence joins TRBV12-5 and TRBJ2-1; D is perhaps TRBD2 (6 bases). The CDR3 runs 15 residues. Germline CDR1 is LGHNT and CDR2 is FRNRAP. V dropped 3 bases and J dropped 6 bases, with 15 bases sitting between them. CDR3 residues: CASGLSLANRNEQFF. The DNA of the CDR3 is TGTGCTAGTGGTTTATCGCTAGCGAATCGCAATGAGCAGTTCTTC.

This clonotype was seen more than once but under ten times. The rearrangement uses TRBV5-1 and TRBJ2-5; D call uncertain. Matching the DNA end better, TRBJ2-7 makes the J call doubtful. The CDR3 is 11 residues long. Germline CDR1 reads SGHRS; CDR2 reads YFSETQ. The CDR3 nucleotides read TGCGCCAGCAGTGTTGCGGCCGAGCAGTACTTC. It codes for CASSVAAEQYF.

The rearrangement joins TRBV5-1 to TRBJ2-1, with 8 bases lining up with TRBD2. The length of the CDR3 is 15 residues. Germline CDR1 reads SGHRS; CDR2 reads YFSETQ. V shed 3 bases, J shed 8 bases, and the junction held 10 bases outside the gene matches. The CDR3 bases are TGCGCCAGCAGCTCCGGGGGGGGAGGGACCCATGAGCAGTTCTTC. It is translated as CASSSGGGGTHEQFF. Filled out from reference TRBV5-1 and TRBJ2-1, the complete variable domain reads KAGVTQTPRYLIKTRGQQVTLSCSPISGHRSVSWYQQTPGQGLQFLFEYFSETQRNKGNFPGRFSGRQFSNSRSEMNVSTLELGDSALYLCASSSGGGGTHEQFFGPGTRLTVL.

This chain connects TRBV7-8 to TRBJ2-6; D is undetermined. The CDR3 extends over 16 amino acids. V was trimmed by 1 base and J by 0 bases, leaving 7 bases between them. Germline V gene lookup returns CDR1 SGHVS and CDR2 FQNEAQ. CDR3 sequence (DNA): TGTGCCAGCAGCTTAGGACACTTCTCTGGGGCCAACGTCCTGACTTTC. Amino acids: CASSLGHFSGANVLTF.

This clonotype has just a few counts. The chain is built from TRBV6-2 or TRBV6-3 and TRBJ2-3; D not resolved. The V gene's germline CDR1 is MNHEY and CDR2 SVGEGT. This CDR3 spans 12 amino acids. The V end was cut by 11 bases, the J end by 5 bases, with 14 bases between. Here the CDR3 reads CASRDRRDTQYF. In DNA form, the CDR3 reads TGTGCCTCCCGCGACCGGAGAGATACGCAGTATTTT.

The rearrangement uses TRBV24-1 and TRBJ2-4, with TRBD1 matching 8 bases. The DNA end lines up better with TRBJ2-7; the J call may be wrong. This CDR3 is 14 amino acids long. The germline gives CDR1 KGHDR, CDR2 SFDVKD. The CDR3 is CATSDLQGADEQYF. The CDR3 DNA reads as TGTGCCACCAGTGATTTGCAGGGGGCCGACGAGCAGTACTTC.

The chain recombines TRBV7-6 with TRBJ2-3, with 9 positions matching TRBD1. Trimming at V came to 5 bases and at J to 7 bases, leaving 7 bases not matched to a gene. This CDR3 contains 14 residues. CDR1 is SGHVS and CDR2 is FNYEAQ in the germline V gene. This CDR3 reads CASSTGTGSYTQYF. DNA of the CDR3: TGTGCCAGCAGCACCGGGACAGGGTCGTATACGCAGTATTTT.

The chain recombines TRBV12-3 or TRBV12-4 with TRBJ1-5, with a weak D call TRBD1 (6 bases). This CDR3 spans 16 amino acids. Between the trimmed V and J ends, which lost 4 bases and 1 base, there was a span of 14 bases. The CDR3 sequence: CASSSQPQGSNQPQHF. The CDR3 DNA sequence: TGTGCCAGCAGTTCCCAACCACAGGGAAGCAATCAGCCCCAGCATTTT.

This clonotype was recorded at least ten times. The chain combines TRBV7-2 with TRBJ2-1; the match to TRBD2 covers 9 bases. Germline lookup yields CDR1 SGHTA and CDR2 FQGNSA. V lost 4 bases and J lost 2; bases outside the gene matches: 3. CDR3 length: 15 amino acids. This chain's CDR3 is CASSSSGATYNEQFF. The CDR3 nucleotides are TGTGCCAGCAGCTCTAGCGGGGCAACCTACAATGAGCAGTTCTTC.